Below are 5 T cell receptor beta chains sequenced from a single sample in a study of cytomegalovirus exposure and HLA in healthy donors. PCR employed 60 Vbeta and 13 Jbeta primers. Repertoires were generated with immunoSEQ multiplex PCR, while TCRdb's copy carries only in-frame clones and drops some. The sample holds some 30,000 clones, 44% seen once. Input material: PBMCs. The receptors derive from a woman aged 45-59 years in good health and CMV-seronegative.

This clone has a handful of counts. V is TRBV14 and J is TRBJ2-7; perhaps TRBD1 as D (6 bases). Trimming took 4 bases from V and 7 from J, leaving 14 bases between them. The germline gives CDR1 SGHDN, CDR2 FVKESK. The CDR3 sequence is 13 residues long. The CDR3, as DNA: TGTGCCAGCAGCCCATACAGGGCTGGGGAGCAGTACTTC. Its protein product is CASSPYRAGEQYF.

The gene calls are TRBV9 and TRBJ2-2, with 15 bases aligning to TRBD2. The germline V gene encodes CDR1 SGDLS and CDR2 YYNGEE. With 3 bases clipped from V and 5 bases from J, the junction kept 17 bases outside the gene matches. The CDR3 consists of 21 residues. In DNA form, the CDR3 reads TGTGCCAGCAGCGCAATGGGAAGAGGACTAGCGGGAGGGGCTGGGACCGGGGAGCTGTTTTTT. Translation: CASSAMGRGLAGGAGTGELFF.

CDR3 sequence (DNA): TGTGCCACCACGGCCGGGACAGGGACTGAAAAACTGTTTTTT. This gives the protein CATTAGTGTEKLFF. The V and J genes are TRBV28 and TRBJ1-4; 9 nucleotides line up with TRBD1. Germline CDR1 reads MDHEN; CDR2 reads SYDVKM. Trimming cost V 10 bases and J 7 bases; bases outside gene matches: 10. This CDR3 spans 14 amino acids. The entire variable domain, with the rest obtained from reference TRBV28 and TRBJ1-4, is as follows: DVKVTQSSRYLVKRTGEKVFLECVQDMDHENMFWYRQDPGLGLRLIYFSYDVKMKEKGDIPEGYSVSREKKERFSLILESASTNQTSMYLCATTAGTGTEKLFFGSGTQLSVL.

This chain joins TRBV19 and TRBJ2-2; 9 nucleotides match TRBD1. This CDR3 comprises 18 residues. Unmatched junction bases numbered 6, after V lost 1 base and J lost 0 bases. CDR1 is LNHDA, CDR2 SQIVND, per germline (reference sequence). The CDR3 loop is CASSIGPGQGPNTGELFF. CDR3 nucleotide sequence: TGTGCCAGTAGTATAGGGCCGGGACAGGGCCCGAACACCGGGGAGCTGTTTTTT. The whole variable domain, remainder taken from reference TRBV19 and TRBJ2-2, is DGGITQSPKYLFRKEGQNVTLSCEQNLNHDAMYWYRQDPGQGLRLIYYSQIVNDFQKGDIAEGYSVSREKKESFPLTVTSAQKNPTAFYLCASSIGPGQGPNTGELFFGEGSRLTVL.

This clone turned up a few times. The chain uses TRBV6-1 and TRBJ1-2, with D unresolved. The V gene's germline CDR1 is MNHNS and CDR2 SASEGT. The V end was cut by 1 base, the J end by 4 bases, with 7 bases between. The CDR3 length is 13 residues. The CDR3, as DNA: TGTGCCAGCAGTGAAGACGGGGTCTATGGCTACACCTTC. This gives the protein CASSEDGVYGYTF.